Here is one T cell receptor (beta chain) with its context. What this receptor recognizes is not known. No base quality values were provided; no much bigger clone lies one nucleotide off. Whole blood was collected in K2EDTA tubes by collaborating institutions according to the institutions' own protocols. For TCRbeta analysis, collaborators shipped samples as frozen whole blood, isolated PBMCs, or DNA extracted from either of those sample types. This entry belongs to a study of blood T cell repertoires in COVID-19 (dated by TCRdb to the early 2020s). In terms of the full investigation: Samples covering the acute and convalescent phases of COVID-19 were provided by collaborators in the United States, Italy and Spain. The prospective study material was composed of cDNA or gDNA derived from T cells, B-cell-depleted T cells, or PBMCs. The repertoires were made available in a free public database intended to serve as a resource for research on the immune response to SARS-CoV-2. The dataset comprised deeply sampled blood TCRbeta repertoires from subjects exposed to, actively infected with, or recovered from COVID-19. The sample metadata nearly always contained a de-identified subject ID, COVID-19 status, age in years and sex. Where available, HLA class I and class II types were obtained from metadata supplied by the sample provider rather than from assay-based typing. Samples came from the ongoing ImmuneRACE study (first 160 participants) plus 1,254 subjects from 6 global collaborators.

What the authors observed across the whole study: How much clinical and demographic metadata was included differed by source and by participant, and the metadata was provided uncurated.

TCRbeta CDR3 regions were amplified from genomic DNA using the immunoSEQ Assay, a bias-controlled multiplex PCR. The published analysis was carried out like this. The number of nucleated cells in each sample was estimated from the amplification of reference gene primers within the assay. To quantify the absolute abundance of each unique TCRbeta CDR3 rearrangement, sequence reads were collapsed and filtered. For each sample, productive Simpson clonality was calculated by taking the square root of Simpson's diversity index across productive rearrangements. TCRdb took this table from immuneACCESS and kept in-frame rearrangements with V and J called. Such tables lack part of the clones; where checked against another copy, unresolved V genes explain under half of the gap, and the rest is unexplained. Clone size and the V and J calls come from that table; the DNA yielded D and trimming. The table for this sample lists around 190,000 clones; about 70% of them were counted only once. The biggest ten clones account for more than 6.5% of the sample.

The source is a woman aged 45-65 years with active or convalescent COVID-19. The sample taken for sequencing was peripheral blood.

The CDR3: CASSYSTGEAFF. The sequenced DNA is TGTGCCAGCAGTTACTCCACAGGAGAAGCTTTCTTT. The chain employs TRBV6-6 and TRBJ1-1; matching of 5 bases hints at TRBD1 as the D gene. Including the terminal cysteine and phenylalanine, the CDR3 comprises 12 residues. Only the CDR3 part of the read is kept: 36 bases, read in frame from the first base. The V end loses 0 bases and the J end loses 8 bases, and a stretch of 7 bases separates them. CDR1 and CDR2 (MNHNY, SVGAGI) derive from the germline V gene (reference sequence).